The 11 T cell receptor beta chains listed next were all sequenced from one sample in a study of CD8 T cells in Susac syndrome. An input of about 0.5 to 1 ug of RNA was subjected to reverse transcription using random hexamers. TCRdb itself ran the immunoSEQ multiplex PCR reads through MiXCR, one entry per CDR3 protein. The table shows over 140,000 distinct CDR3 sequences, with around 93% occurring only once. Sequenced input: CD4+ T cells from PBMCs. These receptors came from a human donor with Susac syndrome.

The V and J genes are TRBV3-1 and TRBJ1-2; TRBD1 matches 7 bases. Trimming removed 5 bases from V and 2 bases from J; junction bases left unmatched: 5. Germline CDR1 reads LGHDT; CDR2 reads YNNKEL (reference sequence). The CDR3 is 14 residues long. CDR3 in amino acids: CASSARDSNYGYTF. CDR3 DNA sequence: TGTGCCAGCAGCGCCCGGGACAGCAACTATGGCTACACCTTC.

Written as DNA, the CDR3 is TGTGCCAGCAGGAAACACCTGATCATGAACACTGAAGCTTTCTTT. This gives the protein CASRKHLIMNTEAFF. The gene calls are TRBV7-2 and TRBJ1-1, with D unclear. The CDR3 runs 15 residues. Germline V gives CDR1 SGHTA, CDR2 FQGNSA. The V gene lost 6 bases and the J gene lost 0 bases, with 14 bases spanning the gap. Full variable domain (remainder filled in from reference TRBV7-2 and TRBJ1-1): GAGVSQSPSNKVTEKGKDVELRCDPISGHTALYWYRQSLGQGLEFLIYFQGNSAPDKSGLPSDRFSAERTGGSVSTLTIQRTQQEDSAVYLCASRKHLIMNTEAFFGQGTRLTVV.

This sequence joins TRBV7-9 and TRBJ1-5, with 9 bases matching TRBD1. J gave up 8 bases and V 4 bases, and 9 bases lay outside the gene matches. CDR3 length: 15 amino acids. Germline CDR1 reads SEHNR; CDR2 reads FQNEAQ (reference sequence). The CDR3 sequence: CASSSRTGGDEPQHF. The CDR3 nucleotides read TGTGCCAGCAGCTCTAGAACAGGGGGCGACGAGCCCCAGCATTTT.

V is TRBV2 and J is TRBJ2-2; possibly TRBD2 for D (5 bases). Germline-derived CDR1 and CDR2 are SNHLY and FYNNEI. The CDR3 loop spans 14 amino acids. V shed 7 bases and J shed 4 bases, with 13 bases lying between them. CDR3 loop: CASTLARATGELFF. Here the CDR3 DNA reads TGTGCCAGCACCCTAGCTCGGGCCACCGGGGAGCTGTTTTTT. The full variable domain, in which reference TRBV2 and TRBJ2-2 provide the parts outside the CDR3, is EPEVTQTPSHQVTQMGQEVILRCVPISNHLYFYWYRQILGQKVEFLVSFYNNEISEKSEIFDDQFSVERPDGSNFTLKIRSTKLEDSAMYFCASTLARATGELFFGEGSRLTVL.

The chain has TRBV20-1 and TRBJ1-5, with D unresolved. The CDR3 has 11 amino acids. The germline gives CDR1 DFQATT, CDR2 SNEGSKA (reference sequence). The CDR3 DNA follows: TGCATCAGGAGAGAGGGTCAGCCCCAGCATTTT. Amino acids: CIRREGQPQHF.

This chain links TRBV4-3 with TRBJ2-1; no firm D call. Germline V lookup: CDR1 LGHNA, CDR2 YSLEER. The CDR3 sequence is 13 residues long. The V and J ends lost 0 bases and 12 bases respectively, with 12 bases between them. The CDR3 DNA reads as TGCGCCAGCAGCCAAGATCTGGGCTCCTGGCAGTTCTTC. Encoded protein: CASSQDLGSWQFF.

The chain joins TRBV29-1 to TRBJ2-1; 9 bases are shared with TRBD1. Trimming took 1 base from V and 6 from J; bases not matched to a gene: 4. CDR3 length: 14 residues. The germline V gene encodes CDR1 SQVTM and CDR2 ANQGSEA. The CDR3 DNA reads TGCAGCGTTGAAGGGGGGACAGGGATCAATGAGCAGTTCTTC. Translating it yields CSVEGGTGINEQFF.

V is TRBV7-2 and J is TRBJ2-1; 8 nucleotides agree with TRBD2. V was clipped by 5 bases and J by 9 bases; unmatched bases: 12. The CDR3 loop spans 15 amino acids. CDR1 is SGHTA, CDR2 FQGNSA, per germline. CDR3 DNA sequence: TGTGCCAGCAGCCAGCGAGGCGGGAGGTTTGTTGAGCAGTTCTTC. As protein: CASSQRGGRFVEQFF.

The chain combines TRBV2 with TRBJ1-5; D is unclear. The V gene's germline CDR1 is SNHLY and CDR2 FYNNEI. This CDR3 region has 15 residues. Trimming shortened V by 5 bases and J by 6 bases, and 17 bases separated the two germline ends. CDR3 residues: CASSNDMDAFQPQHF. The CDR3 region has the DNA TGTGCCAGCAGTAACGACATGGATGCGTTTCAGCCCCAGCATTTT.

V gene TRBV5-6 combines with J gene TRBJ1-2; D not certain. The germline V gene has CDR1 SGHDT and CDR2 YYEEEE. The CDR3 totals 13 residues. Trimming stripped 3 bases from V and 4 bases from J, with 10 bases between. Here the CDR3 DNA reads TGTGCCAGCAGCTACCAAGGGTTCTATGGCTACACCTTC. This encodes CASSYQGFYGYTF.

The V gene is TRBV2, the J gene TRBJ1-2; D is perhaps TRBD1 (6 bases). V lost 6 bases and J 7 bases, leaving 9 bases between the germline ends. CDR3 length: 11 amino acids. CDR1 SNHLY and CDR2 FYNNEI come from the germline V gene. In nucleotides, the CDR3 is TGTGCCAGCAGGGGACAATTTGGCTACACCTTC. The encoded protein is CASRGQFGYTF.